This record concerns one T cell receptor beta chain sequence. What it binds is not known. Primers used in a second PCR of roughly 6 to 11 cycles were a sample-barcoded 5' primer and a J-beta primer mix. TCRdb reanalysed the 5' RACE reads using MiXCR and keeps one entry per CDR3 protein. The repertoire includes some 900,000 distinct CDR3 sequences, roughly 43% of them detected once, and around 15% sits in the top ten. The data derive from a study of blood T cells in healthy people across ages. At least 7 million PBMCs were isolated per sample. Trimming removed 5 bases at V and 5 bases at J, with 9 bases between. Germline lookup yields CDR1 DFQATT and CDR2 SNEGSKA (reference sequence). The CDR3 spans 11 residues. Study observations and caveats: Estimates drawn from one million T cells were deemed to understate diversity. Measured against age, TCR beta diversity per million T cells decreased in a roughly linear manner. Percentage of naive T cells showed a strong correlation with TCR beta diversity.

The specimen sequenced was blood. The receptor was isolated from a man aged 30 to 45 in good health. The chain combines TRBV20-1 with TRBJ2-5; unclear D gene. CDR3 nucleotide sequence: TGCAGTGCTCGAGCTAGGGAGACCCAGTACTTC. Translating it yields CSARARETQYF.